These 23 T cell receptor beta chains originate from one sample sequenced in a study of control samples from healthy donors and cancer patients. Only in-frame clones appear in the TCRdb table, and some are missing; sequencing was by immunoSEQ multiplex PCR. The table includes about 140,000 clones, approximately 90% detected once. The sample was blood. Every receptor here comes from a woman aged 30 to 39 in good health.

In the case of this clone: One end of the junction varies from germline; a read error may be responsible. The chain carries TRBV27 and TRBJ1-6; no firm D call. Germline V CDR1 and CDR2: MNHEY, SMNVEV (reference sequence). The CDR3 is made up of 13 amino acids. DNA of the CDR3: TGTGCCAGCAGTCTATCATTGGCCCCACCCCTCCACTTT. Translated, it gives CASSLSLAPPLHF.

This chain links TRBV7-3 with TRBJ1-1, with D perhaps TRBD1 (5 bases). The V gene's germline CDR1 is SGHTA and CDR2 FQGTGA. V was shortened by 2 bases and J by 0 bases, with 7 bases between the two germline ends. The CDR3 is made up of 14 amino acids. As DNA, the CDR3 is TGTGCCAGCAGCTTATTAGGGGTGAACACTGAAGCTTTCTTT. The encoded protein is CASSLLGVNTEAFF.

This rearrangement joins TRBV12-3 or TRBV12-4 to TRBJ2-7; a weak D match, TRBD1 (6 bases). This CDR3 is 13 amino acids long. Trimming cost V 7 bases and J 3 bases, with 13 bases left between them. CDR3 loop: CASIRDTGYEQYF. The CDR3 coding sequence is TGTGCCAGCATACGGGACACGGGCTACGAGCAGTACTTC.

The genes are TRBV2 and TRBJ2-3, with 9 bases fitting TRBD2. This CDR3 is 16 amino acids long. Germline CDR1 SNHLY, CDR2 FYNNEI. After removal of 3 bases from V and 6 bases from J, the junction contained 10 bases not matched to a gene. In DNA, the CDR3 is TGTGCCAGCAGTGACGAGCGCGGGGGGGTGATGGATACGCAGTATTTT. Translation gives CASSDERGGVMDTQYF.

This clone was picked up one time. CDR3 amino acids: CASVPGLDANEQFF. The CDR3 DNA is TGTGCCAGCGTCCCGGGACTAGACGCCAATGAGCAGTTCTTC. The V gene is TRBV7-9, the J gene TRBJ2-1; 8 bases fit TRBD2. CDR1 SEHNR and CDR2 FQNEAQ come from the germline V gene (reference sequence). This CDR3 comprises 14 residues. V lost 8 bases to trimming and J lost 6 bases; unmatched junction nucleotides: 9.

The gene calls are TRBV5-1 and TRBJ1-3; 9 positions match TRBD1. This CDR3 has 17 amino acids. V trimming: 4 bases; J trimming: 1 base; junction bases outside the gene matches: 9. Germline CDR1 and CDR2: SGHRS and YFSETQ. CDR3 bases: TGCGCCAGCAGCCAGACCGGGACAGGGAGGTCTGGAAACACCATATATTTT. Amino acids: CASSQTGTGRSGNTIYF.

This chain joins TRBV5-1 and TRBJ1-4; TRBD1 matches 8 bases. Trimming removed 4 bases from V and 0 bases from J; junction bases left unmatched: 8. Germline V gene data show CDR1 as SGHRS and CDR2 as YFSETQ. This CDR3 has 17 residues. CDR3 coding DNA: TGCGCCAGCAGCCCTGGGGACAGGACTGCAACTAATGAAAAACTGTTTTTT. As protein: CASSPGDRTATNEKLFF. The whole variable domain, filled in from reference TRBV5-1 and TRBJ1-4, reads KAGVTQTPRYLIKTRGQQVTLSCSPISGHRSVSWYQQTPGQGLQFLFEYFSETQRNKGNFPGRFSGRQFSNSRSEMNVSTLELGDSALYLCASSPGDRTATNEKLFFGSGTQLSVL.

This chain's CDR3 is CATSDSLGDNTEAFF. CDR3 in DNA: TGTGCCACCAGTGATTCCCTAGGAGATAACACTGAAGCTTTCTTT. This chain uses TRBV24-1 with TRBJ1-1; D remains unclear. The CDR3 extends over 15 amino acids. CDR1 is KGHDR and CDR2 is SFDVKD in the germline V gene. Deletions cut 2 bases from V and 2 bases from J, with 11 bases between.

This sequence joins TRBV5-1 and TRBJ2-3; a possible D gene is TRBD2 (6 bases). The CDR3 length is 13 residues. Germline V gene lookup returns CDR1 SGHRS and CDR2 YFSETQ. V shed 1 base and J shed 6 bases, with 9 bases lying between them. The CDR3 loop reads CASSLPSEDTQYF. CDR3 nucleotide sequence: TGCGCCAGCAGCTTGCCTAGCGAGGATACGCAGTATTTT.

V gene TRBV5-1 combines with J gene TRBJ1-4; D gene ambiguous. This CDR3 spans 13 amino acids. The germline V gene encodes CDR1 SGHRS and CDR2 YFSETQ. Trimming pared 3 bases from V and 7 bases from J, leaving 10 bases between. CDR3 DNA: TGCGCCAGCAGCTCTTATACCTCTGAAAAACTGTTTTTT. It translates to CASSSYTSEKLFF. The entire variable domain, with the rest obtained from reference TRBV5-1 and TRBJ1-4, is as follows: KAGVTQTPRYLIKTRGQQVTLSCSPISGHRSVSWYQQTPGQGLQFLFEYFSETQRNKGNFPGRFSGRQFSNSRSEMNVSTLELGDSALYLCASSSYTSEKLFFGSGTQLSVL.

This clone appeared once. This chain connects TRBV4-2 to TRBJ2-3, with 7 bases lining up with TRBD1. V shed 5 bases, J shed 5 bases, and the junction held 13 bases outside the gene matches. CDR1 LGHNA and CDR2 YNFKEQ come from the germline V gene. This CDR3 has 16 residues. The CDR3: CASSDLPQGVIDTQYF. The CDR3 DNA reads TGTGCCAGCAGCGATCTCCCCCAGGGGGTGATAGATACGCAGTATTTT.

This clone turned up a few times. The chain has TRBV28 and TRBJ2-7; the D is unclear. V lost 8 bases to trimming and J lost 3 bases, with 5 bases between them. The length of the CDR3 is 10 residues. In germline, CDR1 is MDHEN, CDR2 SYDVKM. Here the CDR3 DNA reads TGTGCCAGCGCAAGCTACGAGCAGTACTTC. This translates into CASASYEQYF.

The chain joins TRBV3-1 (or the pseudogene TRBV3-2) to TRBJ2-5; D gene unclear. Germline V lookup: CDR1 LGHDT, CDR2 YNNKEL (reference sequence). V lost 5 bases to trimming and J lost 7 bases, with 17 bases between them. The CDR3 totals 14 residues. In DNA, the CDR3 is TGTGCCAGCAGCTTCGGACCCAGCCGCGGGACCCAGTACTTC. Translation gives CASSFGPSRGTQYF.

This chain links TRBV28 with TRBJ1-5; D perhaps matches TRBD1 (5 bases). Germline V lookup: CDR1 MDHEN, CDR2 SYDVKM. V lost 5 bases, J lost 0 bases, and 23 bases lay in between. CDR3 length: 19 residues. CDR3 protein: CASSKIRGTALLSNQPQHF. The CDR3 DNA reads TGTGCCAGCAGTAAAATCCGGGGGACGGCGTTACTTAGCAATCAGCCCCAGCATTTT.

V usage is TRBV5-1 and J usage is TRBJ1-2; no definite D call. V dropped 4 bases and J dropped 4 bases, with 17 bases sitting between them. The CDR3 has 15 amino acids. The germline gives CDR1 SGHRS, CDR2 YFSETQ. The CDR3 DNA is TGCGCCAGCAGCAACAGCTCAAGCCCCATCTATGGCTACACCTTC. This translates into CASSNSSSPIYGYTF.

The V call is TRBV6-5, the J call TRBJ1-2, with D perhaps TRBD1 (6 bases). Germline V gene sequence: CDR1 MNHEY, CDR2 SVGAGI. This CDR3 is 13 amino acids long. V was clipped by 6 bases and J by 4 bases, with 12 bases between them. The CDR3 DNA follows: TGTGCCAGCAGGTCTGACAGGTCCTATGGCTACACCTTC. Amino acid sequence: CASRSDRSYGYTF.

This sequence joins TRBV19 and TRBJ2-5; TRBD1 agrees at 10 bases. Germline loops: CDR1 LNHDA, CDR2 SQIVND (reference sequence). The CDR3 spans 14 residues. Trimming removed 9 bases from V and 5 bases from J; junction bases left unmatched: 9. DNA of the CDR3: TGTGCCAGCAAGGACAGGGGGGGTTCGGAGACCCAGTACTTC. It encodes CASKDRGGSETQYF.

The chain uses TRBV4-1 and TRBJ2-1, with TRBD2 matching 8 bases. Germline values: CDR1 MGHRA, CDR2 YSYEKL. This CDR3 region has 17 residues. The J segment lost 4 bases and the V segment lost 4 bases, leaving 12 bases of the junction unmatched. CDR3 DNA sequence: TGCGCCAGCAGCCGGGCTGTGCAGACTAGCGCATACAATGAGCAGTTCTTC. Its translation: CASSRAVQTSAYNEQFF.

The chain joins TRBV7-2 to TRBJ1-1; no firm D call. Trimming pared 1 base from V and 4 bases from J, leaving 10 bases between. Looked up from germline, CDR1 is SGHTA and CDR2 is FQGNSA. This CDR3 has 14 amino acids. The CDR3 protein is CASSLGGGSTEAFF. DNA for the CDR3: TGTGCCAGCAGCTTAGGGGGAGGGAGCACTGAAGCTTTCTTT.

The genes are TRBV18 and TRBJ2-1; tentatively, D is TRBD1 or TRBD2 (5 bases each). Germline CDR1 KGHSH, CDR2 LQKENI. The CDR3 has 15 residues. Trimming shortened V by 3 bases and J by 12 bases, and 21 bases separated the two germline ends. The CDR3 DNA follows: TGTGCCAGCTCACCCCCCTCGGGGACGAAATTAGCGCAGTTCTTC. Translated: CASSPPSGTKLAQFF.

The chain uses TRBV6-5 and TRBJ1-3; a possible D gene is TRBD1 (6 bases). Germline V gives CDR1 MNHEY, CDR2 SVGAGI. The CDR3 has 16 residues. The V gene lost 2 bases and the J gene lost 3 bases, with 14 bases spanning the gap. This CDR3 reads CASSYAQQGGGNTIYF. In DNA, the CDR3 is TGTGCCAGCAGTTACGCTCAACAGGGAGGTGGAAACACCATATATTTT.

The V gene is TRBV7-7, the J gene TRBJ2-5; 8 nucleotides align to TRBD1. Germline assignment: CDR1 SSHAT and CDR2 FNYEAQ (reference sequence). This CDR3 has 16 amino acids. Germline trimming cut 1 base from V and 7 bases from J; bases unmatched to any gene: 11. CDR3 protein: CASSLGTGIGEGTQYF. CDR3 DNA: TGTGCCAGCAGCTTAGGGACAGGGATCGGTGAGGGGACCCAGTACTTC.

The gene calls are TRBV7-9 and TRBJ2-3, with 10 positions matching TRBD1. The CDR3 is 17 amino acids. V shed 2 bases, J shed 3 bases, and the junction held 8 bases outside the gene matches. Germline V gene sequence: CDR1 SEHNR, CDR2 FQNEAQ (reference sequence). CDR3 nucleotide sequence: TGTGCCAGCAGCTTACCGGGACAGGGGAGCTTAACAGATACGCAGTATTTT. It is translated as CASSLPGQGSLTDTQYF. The complete variable domain, with remaining parts taken from reference TRBV7-9 and TRBJ2-3, reads DTGVSQNPRHKITKRGQNVTFRCDPISEHNRLYWYRQTLGQGPEFLTYFQNEAQLEKSRLLSDRFSAERPKGSFSTLEIQRTEQGDSAMYLCASSLPGQGSLTDTQYFGPGTRLTVL.